This T cell receptor (beta chain) was recorded in a study of beta chain features in type 1 diabetes. What was sequenced were expressed TCRB transcripts, since all of the isolated RNA had been reverse transcribed. Libraries were prepared by immunoSEQ multiplex PCR; TCRdb keeps only in-frame clonotypes and omits some of them. The sample lists a few hundred thousand clones; around 12% were seen once. V was clipped by 5 bases and J by 8 bases; unmatched bases: 12. Germline V gene lookup returns CDR1 KGHSH and CDR2 LQKENI. The CDR3 is 15 residues long. The table lists this clone with a few counts. The origin of this receptor is a man younger than 30 in good health. The sample was naive CD4+ T cells from blood. The J gene is TRBJ2-1, the V gene TRBV18; 7 bases line up with TRBD2. CDR3 in DNA: TGTGCCAGCTCAGGAGCTAGCGGCGTGGGCGATGAGCAGTTCTTC. It codes for CASSGASGVGDEQFF.